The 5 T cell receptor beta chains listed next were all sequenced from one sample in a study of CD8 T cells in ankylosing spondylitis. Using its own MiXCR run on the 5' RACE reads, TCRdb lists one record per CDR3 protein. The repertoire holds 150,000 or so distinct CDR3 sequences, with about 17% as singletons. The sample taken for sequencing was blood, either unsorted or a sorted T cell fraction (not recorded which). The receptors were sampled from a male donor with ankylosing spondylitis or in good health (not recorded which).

CDR3 nucleotide sequence: TGCGCCAGCAGCTTGGGGCCTAGCGGGGAATACAATGAGCAGTTCTTC. Translated, it gives CASSLGPSGEYNEQFF. The V gene is TRBV5-1, the J gene TRBJ2-1, with 9 bases fitting TRBD2. CDR1 is SGHRS and CDR2 is YFSETQ in the germline V gene. Trimming cost V 0 bases and J 4 bases; bases outside gene matches: 5. CDR3 length: 16 amino acids.

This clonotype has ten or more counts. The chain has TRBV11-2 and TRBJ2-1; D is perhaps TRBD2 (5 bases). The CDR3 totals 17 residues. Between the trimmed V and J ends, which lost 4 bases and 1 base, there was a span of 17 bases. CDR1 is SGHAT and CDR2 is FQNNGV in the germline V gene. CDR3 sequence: CASSSTAGIESYNEQFF. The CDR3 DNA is TGTGCCAGCAGCTCAACCGCCGGGATAGAATCCTACAATGAGCAGTTCTTC. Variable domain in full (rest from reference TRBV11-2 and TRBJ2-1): EAGVAQSPRYKIIEKRQSVAFWCNPISGHATLYWYQQILGQGPKLLIQFQNNGVVDDSQLPKDRFSAERLKGVDSTLKIQPAKLEDSAVYLCASSSTAGIESYNEQFFGPGTRLTVL.

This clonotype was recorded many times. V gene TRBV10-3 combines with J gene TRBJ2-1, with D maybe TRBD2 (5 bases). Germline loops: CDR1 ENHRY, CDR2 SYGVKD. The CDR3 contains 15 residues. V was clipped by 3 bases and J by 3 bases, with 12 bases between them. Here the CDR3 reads CAISDRVANYNEQFF. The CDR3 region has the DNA TGTGCCATCAGTGATAGAGTAGCGAACTACAATGAGCAGTTCTTC.

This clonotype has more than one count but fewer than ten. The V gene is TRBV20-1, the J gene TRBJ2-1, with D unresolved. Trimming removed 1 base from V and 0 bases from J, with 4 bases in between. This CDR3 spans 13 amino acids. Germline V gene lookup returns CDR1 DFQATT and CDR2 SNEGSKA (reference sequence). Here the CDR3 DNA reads TGCAGTGCTAGAGCGAGCTCCTACAATGAGCAGTTCTTC. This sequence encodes CSARASSYNEQFF.

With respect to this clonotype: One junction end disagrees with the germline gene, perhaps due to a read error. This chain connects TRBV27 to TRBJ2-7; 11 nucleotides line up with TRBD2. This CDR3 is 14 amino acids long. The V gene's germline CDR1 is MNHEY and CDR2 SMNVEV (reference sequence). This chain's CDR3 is CASSLAGGSYEQCF. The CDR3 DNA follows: TGTGCCAGCAGTCTAGCGGGAGGTTCCTACGAGCAGTGCTTC.